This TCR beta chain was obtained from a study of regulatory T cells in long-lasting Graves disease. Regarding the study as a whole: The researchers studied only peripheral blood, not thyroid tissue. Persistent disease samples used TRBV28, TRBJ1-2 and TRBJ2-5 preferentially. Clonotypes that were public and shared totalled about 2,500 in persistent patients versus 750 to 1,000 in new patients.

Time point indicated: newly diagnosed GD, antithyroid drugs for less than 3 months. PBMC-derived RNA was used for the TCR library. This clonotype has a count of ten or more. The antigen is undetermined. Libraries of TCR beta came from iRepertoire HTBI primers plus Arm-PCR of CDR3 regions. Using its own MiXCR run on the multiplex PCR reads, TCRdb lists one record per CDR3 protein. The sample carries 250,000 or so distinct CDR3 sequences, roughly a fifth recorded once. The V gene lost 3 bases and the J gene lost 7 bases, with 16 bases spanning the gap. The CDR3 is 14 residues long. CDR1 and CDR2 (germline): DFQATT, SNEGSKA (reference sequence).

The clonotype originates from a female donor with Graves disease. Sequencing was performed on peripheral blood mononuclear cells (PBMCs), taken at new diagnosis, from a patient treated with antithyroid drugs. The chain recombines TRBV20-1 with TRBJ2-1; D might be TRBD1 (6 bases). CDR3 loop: CSASLSGVGNEQFF. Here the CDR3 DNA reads TGCAGTGCTAGTCTATCAGGGGTGGGAAATGAGCAGTTCTTC.